The clone carrying this T cell receptor beta chain was seen many times. TCRdb independently ran MiXCR on the 5' RACE reads; one entry per CDR3 protein. The profile shows 6,000 to 6,500 distinct CDR3 sequences, 7.8% of them singletons. This entry is derived from a study of spatial heterogeneity in lung cancer. The overall study: The study observed each unique TCR and UMI combination more than ten times on average in raw reads.

Time point of the sample: sample taken at primary tumor resection. Whole RNA, isolated from tumor, nontumor lung or frozen PBMC, was sequenced without prior sorting. The TCR sequence derives from a female donor with early-stage non-small cell lung cancer. The sequencing used normal lung tissue next to the tumor, collected at surgery.

The CDR3 coding sequence is TGTGCCAGCAGAGGTCAGGAAAACATTCAGTACTTC. Translating gives CASRGQENIQYF. This sequence joins TRBV27 and TRBJ2-4; D gene uncertain. CDR1 is MNHEY, CDR2 SMNVEV, per germline (reference sequence). V shed 6 bases and J shed 5 bases, with 8 bases lying between them. The CDR3 has 12 amino acids.